Listed below are T cell receptor beta chains from one sample, sequenced in a study of shared clonotypes between healthy human individuals. The data were produced by immunoSEQ multiplex PCR, yet TCRdb's version contains in-frame clones alone and is incomplete. The table lists about 1 million clones, around 76% of them singletons. The sequencing input was memory CD4+ T cells sorted from blood. The receptors come from a man aged 18 to 29 in good health. Both conserved end residues are part of each CDR3. D genes are given only for firm matches. Clone size appears in some rows only: once, few, many, or a class for an expanded clone.

V	length	D	J	size	CDR3	DNA
TRBV6-6	15	-	TRBJ2-3	-	CASSYQGSSTDTQYF	TGTGCCAGCAGTTACCAGGGCTCTAGCACAGATACGCAGTATTTT
TRBV7-2	14	-	TRBJ1-1	few	CASSPHGGNTEAFF	TGTGCCAGCAGCCCCCACGGCGGCAACACTGAAGCTTTCTTT
TRBV18	14	-	TRBJ1-1	-	CASSPETENTEAFF	TGTGCCAGCTCACCAGAGACAGAGAACACTGAAGCTTTCTTT
TRBV30	15	-	TRBJ2-5	-	CAWSVQSGLRETQYF	TGTGCCTGGAGTGTACAGTCAGGCCTTCGGGAGACCCAGTACTTC
TRBV6-1	14	-	TRBJ1-4	-	CASSDWGIGEKLFF	TGTGCCAGCAGTGATTGGGGGATTGGTGAAAAACTGTTTTTT
TRBV19	15	-	TRBJ1-2	few	CASSSSGTGFYGYTF	TGTGCCAGTAGTTCCTCTGGGACGGGGTTCTATGGCTACACCTTC
TRBV27	13	-	TRBJ2-7	-	CASSGRSSYEQYF	TGTGCCAGCAGTGGTCGGAGCTCCTACGAGCAGTACTTC
TRBV15	15	-	TRBJ1-2	few	CATSGSSGSLYGYTF	TGTGCCACCAGCGGATCTTCGGGGAGCCTCTATGGCTACACCTTC
TRBV6-1	15	-	TRBJ1-6	-	CASSGLGPGNSPLHF	TGTGCCAGCAGTGGTTTGGGACCGGGTAATTCACCCCTCCACTTT
TRBV29-1	11	-	TRBJ1-1	-	CSAETGIEAFF	TGCAGCGCCGAAACAGGGATCGAAGCTTTCTTT
TRBV7-6	16	TRBD2	TRBJ2-7	few	CASSPSSRLASGEQYF	TGTGCCAGCAGCCCAAGTTCCCGACTAGCGTCAGGCGAGCAGTACTTC
TRBV19	18	TRBD1	TRBJ2-1	-	CASSISSVGTGIKNEQFF	TGTGCCAGTAGTATATCATCGGTGGGGACAGGGATTAAGAATGAGCAGTTCTTC
TRBV5-1	14	-	TRBJ2-3	-	CASSLERFTDTQYF	TGCGCCAGCAGCTTGGAAAGGTTCACAGATACGCAGTATTTT
TRBV18	14	-	TRBJ2-2	-	CASSPDRSTGELFF	TGTGCCAGCTCACCCGACAGGAGCACCGGGGAGCTGTTTTTT
TRBV6-1	13	-	TRBJ1-6	-	CASRRDTNSPLHF	TGTGCCAGCAGGCGGGACACCAATTCACCCCTCCACTTT
TRBV18	13	-	TRBJ2-7	-	CASSPGTSYEQYF	TGTGCCAGCTCACCGGGGACCTCCTACGAGCAGTACTTC
TRBV27	16	-	TRBJ2-2	-	CASSLYLLSNTGELFF	TGTGCCAGCAGTTTATATTTGTTGTCGAACACCGGGGAGCTGTTTTTT
TRBV10-1	14	-	TRBJ2-5	-	CASSQGRGRETQYF	TGCGCCAGCAGCCAGGGCCGCGGCCGGGAGACCCAGTACTTC
TRBV11-3	16	TRBD2	TRBJ2-1	few	CASSQRTSGGAGEQFF	TGTGCCAGCAGCCAGAGGACTAGCGGGGGGGCAGGTGAGCAGTTCTTC
TRBV10-3	15	-	TRBJ1-2	-	CAISESGRGERGYTF	TGTGCCATCAGTGAGTCGGGCCGGGGAGAGAGGGGCTACACCTTC
TRBV25-1	16	TRBD1	TRBJ2-2	-	CASRQTGTTNTGELFF	TGTGCCAGCCGTCAGACAGGGACAACCAACACCGGGGAGCTGTTTTTT
TRBV28	14	-	TRBJ2-2	-	CASSAGRTTGELFF	TGTGCCAGCAGTGCGGGGAGGACCACCGGGGAGCTGTTTTTT
TRBV18	13	-	TRBJ2-5	once	CASSPGLQETQYF	TGTGCCAGCTCACCAGGACTCCAAGAGACCCAGTACTTC